Listed below are T cell receptor beta chains from one sample, sequenced in a study of shared clonotypes between healthy human individuals. Using immunoSEQ multiplex PCR, the repertoire was profiled, and TCRdb retains in-frame clones only, with some absent. The sample comprises approximately 1.5 million clones, just under 99% of which are singletons, and approximately 0.4% rests with the top ten. The material sequenced was naive CD4+ T cells sorted from blood. These receptors were obtained from a young man in good health. Both conserved end residues are part of each CDR3. The D gene is left open where the match is weak. For some rows the clone size is stated as once, few or many, or as a class when expanded; others skip it.

clone_size	v_call	j_call	d_call	cdr3_nt	cdr3_aa
once	TRBV27	TRBJ1-5	NA	TGTGCCAGCAGTTTAGGGCAGGGCCCGGGGCCCCAGCATTTT	CASSLGQGPGPQHF
NA	TRBV4-3	TRBJ1-2	NA	TGCGCCAGCAGCCAAGAGGGACGCGGGGGCTATGGCTACACCTTC	CASSQEGRGGYGYTF
NA	TRBV7-3	TRBJ1-2	NA	TGTGCCAGCAGCCTTCTGGAGGGAAGTGGCTACACCTTC	CASSLLEGSGYTF
NA	TRBV28	TRBJ1-1	NA	TGTGCCAGCAGTTTATACAGGACAGAGGCTTTCTTT	CASSLYRTEAFF
NA	TRBV15	TRBJ1-3	TRBD1	TGTGCCACCAGCAGGGTGACAGGGATAGGGGGAAACACCATATATTTT	CATSRVTGIGGNTIYF
NA	TRBV19	TRBJ2-7	TRBD2	TGTGCCAGTTCGGCTAGCGGGACCGTTTTTAGCTCCTACGAGCAGTACTTC	CASSASGTVFSSYEQYF
once	TRBV29-1	TRBJ2-1	NA	TGCAGCGTGGGGGGGGCGCAGTTCGGCAATGAGCAGTTCTTC	CSVGGAQFGNEQFF
NA	TRBV7-2	TRBJ2-7	NA	TGTGCCAGCAGCCCGATGGTGGGGAACTACGAGCAGTACTTC	CASSPMVGNYEQYF
NA	TRBV7-9	TRBJ2-7	NA	TGTGCCAGCAGCTTAGTGAGGGGACTTCTTAACTACGAGCAGTACTTC	CASSLVRGLLNYEQYF
NA	TRBV10-3	TRBJ2-1	TRBD2	TGTGCCATCAGCAGAGAGAGGACTAGCGGGAGCAATGAGCAGTTCTTC	CAISRERTSGSNEQFF
NA	TRBV18	TRBJ2-2	TRBD1	TGTGCCAGCTCACCACTGGGGACAGGGAGGAACACCGGGGAGCTGTTTTTT	CASSPLGTGRNTGELFF
NA	TRBV27	TRBJ2-1	NA	TGTGCCAGCAGTTCCCCCGTCGGACAGCCGCTCTACAATGAGCAGTTCTTC	CASSSPVGQPLYNEQFF
NA	TRBV18	TRBJ2-1	TRBD1	TGTGCCAGCTCACCTGGGACAGGGTCCTATGAGCAGTTCTTC	CASSPGTGSYEQFF
NA	TRBV7-8	TRBJ1-5	NA	TGTGCCAGCAGCTCAGTTGGCTTCCGCCAGCATTTT	CASSSVGFRQHF
NA	TRBV4-1	TRBJ2-7	NA	TGCGCCAGCAGCCAAGTTGGGGGGGGAACAGGGCTCGACGAGCAGTACTTC	CASSQVGGGTGLDEQYF
NA	TRBV6-1	TRBJ1-5	TRBD1	TGTGCCAGCAGGAATAACAGGGGGACACATCAGCCCCAGCATTTT	CASRNNRGTHQPQHF
NA	TRBV2	TRBJ1-1	TRBD1	TGTGCCAGCAGGACAGGGGCCGGCACTGAAGCTTTCTTT	CASRTGAGTEAFF
NA	TRBV28	TRBJ1-1	NA	TGTGCCAGCAGTTGGGCAGGGGATAACACTGAAGCTTTCTTT	CASSWAGDNTEAFF
NA	TRBV5-6	TRBJ1-5	NA	TGTGCCAGCAGCCGCCTGAATCAGCCCCAGCATTTT	CASSRLNQPQHF
NA	TRBV19	TRBJ1-2	TRBD1	TGTGCCAGTAGTACCTCCCGACAGGGAAACTATGGCTACACCTTC	CASSTSRQGNYGYTF
NA	TRBV18	TRBJ1-3	NA	TGTGCCAGCTCGCGACACGCAGGAACCGCTCTGGCTGGAAACACCATATATTTT	CASSRHAGTALAGNTIYF
NA	TRBV11-2	TRBJ1-5	NA	TGTGCCAGCAGCTTAGACGGAGTCTATGGGCTTAGCAATCAGCCCCAGCATTTT	CASSLDGVYGLSNQPQHF
NA	TRBV18	TRBJ1-4	TRBD1	TGTGCCAGTCGGTCGGGACAGTTCAATGAAAAACTGTTTTTT	CASRSGQFNEKLFF
NA	TRBV5-6	TRBJ1-2	TRBD1	TGTGCCAGCAGCGGATGGGACAGGGAGAACTATGGCTACACCTTC	CASSGWDRENYGYTF
NA	TRBV9	TRBJ2-5	NA	TGTGCCAGCAGCCCCCTTGGGGGACAAGAGACCCAGTACTTC	CASSPLGGQETQYF
NA	TRBV4-3	TRBJ2-1	TRBD2	TGCGCCAGCAGCCAAGCGGGACTAGCGGGAGAAGGAGGTGAGCAGTTCTTC	CASSQAGLAGEGGEQFF
NA	TRBV19	TRBJ2-7	TRBD1	TGTGCCAGTAGTGGCAGGGGGTTCTACGAGCAGTACTTC	CASSGRGFYEQYF
NA	TRBV25-1	TRBJ1-4	NA	TGTGCCAGCAATGTTCGGGACGAAAAACTGTTTTTT	CASNVRDEKLFF
NA	TRBV20-1	TRBJ2-5	NA	TGCAGTGCCCGGAGGGGGGAGACCCAGTACTTC	CSARRGETQYF
NA	TRBV28	TRBJ1-1	NA	TGTGCCAGCAGTTTCCCCGGACGGATTGGGACTGAAGCTTTCTTT	CASSFPGRIGTEAFF
NA	TRBV7-6	TRBJ2-2	TRBD2	TGTGCCAGCAGCTTACTAGCGGGAATGAGTGGCGGGGAGCTGTTTTTT	CASSLLAGMSGGELFF
NA	TRBV7-3	TRBJ2-1	NA	TGTGCCAGCAGCTCAACAGCCGGGGCATACAATGAGCAGTTCTTC	CASSSTAGAYNEQFF
NA	TRBV5-1	TRBJ2-5	NA	TGCGCCAGCAGCTTGGGTGTTGGGGAGGCCCAGTACTTC	CASSLGVGEAQYF
NA	TRBV5-4	TRBJ1-2	NA	TGTGCCAGCACCTTTTCGGGGATCTATGGCTACACCTTC	CASTFSGIYGYTF
NA	TRBV28	TRBJ2-7	NA	TGTGCCAGCAGCCCCCGACAGGGAGGCTCCTCCTACGAGCAGTACTTC	CASSPRQGGSSYEQYF
NA	TRBV28	TRBJ2-2	TRBD2	TGTGCCAGCAGTTTATACTTCGGGCTAGCGGGAACCGGGGAGCTGTTTTTT	CASSLYFGLAGTGELFF
NA	TRBV6-5	TRBJ2-1	NA	TGTGCCAGCAGAGCGTTCCCCGCCGAGGGGCAGTTCTTC	CASRAFPAEGQFF
NA	TRBV2	TRBJ1-5	NA	TGTGCCAGCGGGCACCGGTCGGGCAATCAGCCCCAGCATTTT	CASGHRSGNQPQHF
NA	TRBV10-1	TRBJ2-1	TRBD2	TGCGCCAGCAGTGAGTCGAACTCAGCGGTCGGTGGGAGCGGGGAGAATGAGCAGTTCTTC	CASSESNSAVGGSGENEQFF
NA	TRBV19	TRBJ1-5	NA	TGTGCCAGTAGTATATGGCAGGCAAGCGGCAATCAGCCCCAGCATTTT	CASSIWQASGNQPQHF
NA	TRBV5-1	TRBJ1-1	TRBD1	TGCGCCAGCAGCTTGGTTCCAGGGGGCACCACTGAAGCTTTCTTT	CASSLVPGGTTEAFF
NA	TRBV15	TRBJ1-2	NA	TGTGCCACCAGCAGAGGTCTGGGTGGAGCTGGCTACACCTTC	CATSRGLGGAGYTF
NA	TRBV2	TRBJ1-5	NA	TGTGCCAGCAGTGTCCACCACCCCCGAGGAGGGGCCCCTGGGCGACCCCAGCATTTT	CASSVHHPRGGAPGRPQHF
once	TRBV5-1	TRBJ2-7	NA	TGCGCCAGCAGCTCACGAGGCACCCCCTACGAGCAGTACTTC	CASSSRGTPYEQYF
NA	TRBV19	TRBJ2-7	TRBD2	TGTGCCAGTAGCGGACTAGCGGGAGCCTACGAGCAGTACTTC	CASSGLAGAYEQYF
NA	TRBV5-1	TRBJ2-1	NA	TGCGCCAGCAGCTCCGCCCGCGGGACAAATTCAGCGCTCTTC	CASSSARGTNSALF
NA	TRBV7-2	TRBJ2-7	NA	TGTGCCAGCACCTTTGTTAGGGGCAACGAGCAGTACTTC	CASTFVRGNEQYF
NA	TRBV7-3	TRBJ2-5	TRBD2	TGTGCCAGCAGCCCGGGACTAGCGGGACAAGAGACCCAGTACTTC	CASSPGLAGQETQYF
NA	TRBV5-1	TRBJ2-2	NA	TGCGCCAGCAGCTTGGGAGTAACCGTGAACACCGGGGAGCTGTTTTTT	CASSLGVTVNTGELFF
NA	TRBV10-3	TRBJ2-1	NA	TGTGCCATCAGTGACGGGGGTTCGGATGAGCAGTTCTTC	CAISDGGSDEQFF